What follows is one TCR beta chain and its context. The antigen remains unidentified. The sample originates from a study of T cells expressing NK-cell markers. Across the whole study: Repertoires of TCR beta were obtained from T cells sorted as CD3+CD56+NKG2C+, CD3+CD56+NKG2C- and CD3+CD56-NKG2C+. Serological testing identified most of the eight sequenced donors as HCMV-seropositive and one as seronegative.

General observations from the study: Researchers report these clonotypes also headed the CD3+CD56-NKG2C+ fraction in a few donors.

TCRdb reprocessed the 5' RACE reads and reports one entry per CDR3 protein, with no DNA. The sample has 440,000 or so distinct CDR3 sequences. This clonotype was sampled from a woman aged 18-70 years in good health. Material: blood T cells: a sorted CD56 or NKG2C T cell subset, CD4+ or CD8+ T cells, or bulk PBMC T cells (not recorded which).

The CDR3 reads CATSIAGGNQPQHF. The genes are TRBV15 and TRBJ1-5. Germline-derived CDR1 and CDR2 are LNHNV and YYDKDF (reference sequence). This CDR3 has 14 amino acids. The whole variable domain, remainder taken from reference TRBV15 and TRBJ1-5, is DAMVIQNPRYQVTQFGKPVTLSCSQTLNHNVMYWYQQKSSQAPKLLFHYYDKDFNNEADTPDNFQSRRPNTSFCFLDIRSPGLGDTAMYLCATSIAGGNQPQHFGDGTRLSIL.